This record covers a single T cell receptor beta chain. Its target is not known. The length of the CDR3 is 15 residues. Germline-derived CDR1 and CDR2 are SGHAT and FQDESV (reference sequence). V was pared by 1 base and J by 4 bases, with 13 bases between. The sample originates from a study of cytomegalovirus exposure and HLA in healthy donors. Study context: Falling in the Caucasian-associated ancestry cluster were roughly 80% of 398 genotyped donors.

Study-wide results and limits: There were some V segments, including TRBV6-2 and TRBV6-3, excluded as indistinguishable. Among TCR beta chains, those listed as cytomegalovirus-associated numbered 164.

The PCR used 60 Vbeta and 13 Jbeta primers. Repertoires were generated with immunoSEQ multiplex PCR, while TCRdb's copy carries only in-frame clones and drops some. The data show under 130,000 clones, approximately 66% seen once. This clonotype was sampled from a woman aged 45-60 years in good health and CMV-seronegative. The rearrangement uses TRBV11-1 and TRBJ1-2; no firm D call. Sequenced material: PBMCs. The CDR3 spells CASSLGDDISYGYTF. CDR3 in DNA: TGTGCCAGCAGCTTAGGTGACGACATTTCCTATGGCTACACCTTC. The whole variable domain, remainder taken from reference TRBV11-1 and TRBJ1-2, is EAEVAQSPRYKITEKSQAVAFWCDPISGHATLYWYRQILGQGPELLVQFQDESVVDDSQLPKDRFSAERLKGVDSTLKIQPAELGDSAMYLCASSLGDDISYGYTFGSGTRLTVV.